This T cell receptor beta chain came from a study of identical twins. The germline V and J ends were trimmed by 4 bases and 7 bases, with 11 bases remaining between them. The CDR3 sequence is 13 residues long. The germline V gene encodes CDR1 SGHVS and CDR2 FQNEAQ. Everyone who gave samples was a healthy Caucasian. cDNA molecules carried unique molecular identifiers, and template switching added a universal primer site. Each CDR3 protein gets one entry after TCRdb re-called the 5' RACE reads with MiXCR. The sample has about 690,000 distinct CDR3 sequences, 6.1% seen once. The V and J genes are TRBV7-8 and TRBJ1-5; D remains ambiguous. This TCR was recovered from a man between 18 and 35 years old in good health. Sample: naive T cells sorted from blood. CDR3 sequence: CASSSDVRQPQHF. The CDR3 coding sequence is TGTGCCAGCAGCTCAGACGTAAGGCAGCCCCAGCATTTT.